This T cell receptor (beta chain) derives from a study of cytomegalovirus exposure and HLA in healthy donors. Study results and caveats: An analysis that came later showed most CMV-associated TCR beta chains appearing HLA-restricted. Data from an earlier analysis indicated that most TCR beta V segments were productive either about 87% or about 30% of the time.

This CDR3 region has 15 residues. Looked up from germline, CDR1 is SEHNR and CDR2 is FQNEAQ (reference sequence). Regarding this clone: Its antigen remains unidentified. The junction departs from germline at one end; a sequencing error may be responsible.

Use of 60 Vbeta and 13 Jbeta primers characterized the PCR. Data came from immunoSEQ multiplex PCR; TCRdb stores just in-frame clones and leaves some out. The table includes about 130,000 clones, about 80% detected once. The receptor was derived from a young man in good health. V and J are TRBV7-9 and TRBJ2-5; 8 nucleotides line up with TRBD2. The sequencing sample was made of PBMCs. The CDR3 region has the DNA TGTTCCAGCAGCTTAGACGGGAGGGCCCGGGAGACCCAGTACTTC. Translation: CSSSLDGRARETQYF.